This T cell receptor beta chain was captured in a study of cytomegalovirus exposure and HLA in healthy donors. Regarding the study as a whole: There were some V segments, including TRBV6-2 and TRBV6-3, excluded as indistinguishable.

The CDR3 has 14 residues. Germline V CDR1 and CDR2: MGHRA, YSYEKL. Deletions cut 6 bases from V and 0 bases from J, with 12 bases between. Turning to this clone: What it binds is not known.

PCR employed 60 Vbeta and 13 Jbeta primers. Assay used: immunoSEQ multiplex PCR; TCRdb lists only in-frame clones, some missing. Altogether about 91,000 clones are present, around nine tenths being singletons, with the ten largest covering around a tenth. The sequencing sample was made of PBMCs. The chain uses TRBV4-1 and TRBJ2-7; the D is unclear. The sequence was collected from a man younger than 45 in good health and CMV-seropositive. The CDR3 spells CASRREVLSYEQYF. CDR3 sequence (DNA): TGCGCCAGCAGGCGCGAGGTCCTCTCCTACGAGCAGTACTTC.